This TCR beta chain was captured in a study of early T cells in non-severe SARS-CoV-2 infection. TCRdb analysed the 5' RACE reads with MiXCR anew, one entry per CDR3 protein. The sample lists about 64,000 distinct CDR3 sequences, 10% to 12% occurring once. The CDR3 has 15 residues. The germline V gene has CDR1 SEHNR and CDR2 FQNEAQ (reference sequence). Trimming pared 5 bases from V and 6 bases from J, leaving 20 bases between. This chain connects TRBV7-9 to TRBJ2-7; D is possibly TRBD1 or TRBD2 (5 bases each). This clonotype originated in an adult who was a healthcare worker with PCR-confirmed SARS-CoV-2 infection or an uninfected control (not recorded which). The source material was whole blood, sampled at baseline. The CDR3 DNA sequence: TGTGCCAGCAGCCGGGGACCTGAATGGACTGGCGAGCAGTACTTC. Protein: CASSRGPEWTGEQYF.